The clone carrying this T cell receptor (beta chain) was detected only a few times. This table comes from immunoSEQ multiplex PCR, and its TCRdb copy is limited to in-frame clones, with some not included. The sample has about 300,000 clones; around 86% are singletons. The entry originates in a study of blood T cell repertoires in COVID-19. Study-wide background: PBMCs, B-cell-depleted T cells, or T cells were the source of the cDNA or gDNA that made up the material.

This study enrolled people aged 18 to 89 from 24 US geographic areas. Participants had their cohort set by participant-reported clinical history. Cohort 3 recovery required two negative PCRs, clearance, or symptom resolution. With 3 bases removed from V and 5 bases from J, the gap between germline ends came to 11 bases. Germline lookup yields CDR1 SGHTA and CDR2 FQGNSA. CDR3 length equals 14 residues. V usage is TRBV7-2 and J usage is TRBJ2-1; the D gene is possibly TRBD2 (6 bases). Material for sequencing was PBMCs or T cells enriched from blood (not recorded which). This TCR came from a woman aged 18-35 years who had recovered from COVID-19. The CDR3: CASSLAGLNNEQFF. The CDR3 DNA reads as TGTGCCAGCAGCTTGGCGGGACTTAACAATGAGCAGTTCTTC.